Each of the 28 T cell receptor beta chains below was sequenced from the same sample in a study of CD8 T cells in ankylosing spondylitis. TCRdb re-analysed the 5' RACE reads in MiXCR, keeping a single row per CDR3 protein. The data show roughly 150,000 distinct CDR3 sequences, around a third seen once. Sequenced material: synovial fluid, either unsorted or a sorted T cell fraction (not recorded which). The receptors come from a male donor with ankylosing spondylitis.

This clonotype was observed a few times. The chain links TRBV29-1 to TRBJ2-5; 7 bases agree with TRBD2. The CDR3 spans 14 residues. Germline CDR1 is SQVTM and CDR2 is ANQGSEA. The junction had 8 bases not matched to a gene; V was cut back by 6 bases and J by 1 base. CDR3 nucleotides: TGCAGCGTCGTTCTTTCGGGGGGCCAAGAGACCCAGTACTTC. It encodes CSVVLSGGQETQYF.

The chain employs TRBV7-9 and TRBJ2-2; 9 nucleotides match TRBD2. This CDR3 is 14 amino acids long. The V segment lost 9 bases and the J segment 5 bases; nucleotides outside the gene matches: 7. CDR1 and CDR2 (germline): SEHNR, FQNEAQ (reference sequence). In DNA, the CDR3 is TGTGCCAGTAAAGGGACTAGCTGGACCGGGGAGCTGTTTTTT. This sequence encodes CASKGTSWTGELFF.

The chain joins TRBV20-1 to TRBJ2-5, with TRBD2 matching 7 bases. Trimming took 7 bases from V and 0 from J; bases not matched to a gene: 14. Per the germline V gene, CDR1 is DFQATT and CDR2 is SNEGSKA (reference sequence). The CDR3 length is 16 residues. CDR3 coding DNA: TGCAGTGTCGCGCACGGACGGGGGGTGTACCAAGAGACCCAGTACTTC. Translated, it gives CSVAHGRGVYQETQYF.

This chain connects TRBV27 to TRBJ2-7; D is ambiguous. The V end lost 0 bases, the J end lost 1 base, and 7 bases lay between the germline ends. CDR1 and CDR2 (germline): MNHEY, SMNVEV (reference sequence). There are 14 residues in the CDR3. The CDR3 reads CASSLSGKSYEQYF. CDR3 coding DNA: TGTGCCAGCAGTTTATCAGGGAAGTCCTACGAGCAGTACTTC.

This clonotype was counted many times. The chain has TRBV5-1 and TRBJ2-7; 7 bases match TRBD1. Germline lookup yields CDR1 SGHRS and CDR2 YFSETQ. The length of the CDR3 is 15 residues. V lost 4 bases, J lost 2 bases, and 9 bases stayed unmatched. CDR3 nucleotides: TGCGCCAGCAGCAACCGGGACAGAGCCGCCTACGAGCAGTACTTC. Translation gives CASSNRDRAAYEQYF. The whole variable domain, remainder taken from reference TRBV5-1 and TRBJ2-7, is KAGVTQTPRYLIKTRGQQVTLSCSPISGHRSVSWYQQTPGQGLQFLFEYFSETQRNKGNFPGRFSGRQFSNSRSEMNVSTLELGDSALYLCASSNRDRAAYEQYFGPGTRLTVT.

This clonotype was detected only a few times. This sequence joins TRBV6-6 and TRBJ2-1, with 8 bases aligning to TRBD2. Trimming took 2 bases from V and 9 from J; bases not matched to a gene: 3. Germline assignment: CDR1 MNHNY and CDR2 SVGAGI (reference sequence). The CDR3 spans 13 residues. The CDR3 coding sequence is TGTGCCAGCAGTTACGCGGCGGGGGGTGAGCAGTTCTTC. Translation: CASSYAAGGEQFF.

This clonotype came up once. A clone one base away is much larger, so this may be a read error. The chain has TRBV7-9 and TRBJ2-7; 7 bases map to TRBD1. Germline CDR1 and CDR2: SEHNR and FQNEAQ (reference sequence). The CDR3 has 14 residues. Trimming removed 3 bases from V and 2 bases from J; junction bases left unmatched: 4. The CDR3 DNA sequence: TGTGCCAGCAGCTTTGGGACAGCCACCTACGAGCAGTACTTC. It is translated as CASSFGTATYEQYF.

The chain is built from TRBV7-9 and TRBJ2-7, with D maybe TRBD1 (5 bases). The V gene lost 0 bases and the J gene lost 3 bases, with 12 bases spanning the gap. The CDR3 totals 15 residues. Looked up from germline, CDR1 is SEHNR and CDR2 is FQNEAQ (reference sequence). CDR3 protein: CASSLAHRGDYEQYF. DNA of the CDR3: TGTGCCAGCAGCTTAGCTCATAGGGGCGACTACGAGCAGTACTTC.

This chain connects TRBV15 to TRBJ1-1, with TRBD1 identical over 7 bases. Germline V CDR1 and CDR2: LNHNV, YYDKDF (reference sequence). This CDR3 spans 17 amino acids. V lost 2 bases and J lost 6; bases outside the gene matches: 15. The CDR3 sequence is CATSRRGSGRGYSEAFF. CDR3 bases: TGTGCCACCAGCAGAAGAGGATCCGGCAGGGGGTACTCTGAAGCTTTCTTT.

The chain is built from TRBV7-9 and TRBJ2-7; TRBD1 agrees at 8 bases. The CDR3 contains 15 residues. The V gene end was trimmed by 4 bases and the J gene end by 0 bases; junction bases not matched to a gene: 5. The germline V gene encodes CDR1 SEHNR and CDR2 FQNEAQ (reference sequence). CDR3 DNA sequence: TGTGCCAGCAGCTCCGGGACAGGAGGCTCCTACGAGCAGTACTTC. This translates into CASSSGTGGSYEQYF. Full variable domain (rest looked up from reference TRBV7-9 and TRBJ2-7): DTGVSQNPRHKITKRGQNVTFRCDPISEHNRLYWYRQTLGQGPEFLTYFQNEAQLEKSRLLSDRFSAERPKGSFSTLEIQRTEQGDSAMYLCASSSGTGGSYEQYFGPGTRLTVT.

The chain carries TRBV20-1 and TRBJ2-2; tentatively, D is TRBD1 (6 bases). The V gene lost 6 bases and the J gene lost 0 bases, with 11 bases spanning the gap. Germline lookup yields CDR1 DFQATT and CDR2 SNEGSKA (reference sequence). CDR3 length: 14 amino acids. Here the CDR3 reads CSAYREPNTGELFF. The CDR3 DNA reads TGCAGTGCCTACAGGGAGCCGAACACCGGGGAGCTGTTTTTT.

The chain couples TRBV11-2 to TRBJ2-7; D is possibly TRBD2 (6 bases). V was clipped by 2 bases and J by 0 bases, with 11 bases between them. The CDR3 runs to 15 residues. CDR1 and CDR2 (germline): SGHAT, FQNNGV. The CDR3 region is CASSLSGGISYEQYF. The CDR3 DNA reads as TGTGCCAGCAGCTTATCTGGGGGGATCTCCTACGAGCAGTACTTC.

The rearrangement uses TRBV7-2 and TRBJ2-7; 8 positions match TRBD1. Germline CDR1 SGHTA, CDR2 FQGNSA. With V trimmed by 7 bases and J by 0 bases, 8 bases remained unmatched. This CDR3 region has 15 residues. CDR3 nucleotides: TGTGCCAGCACCGACAGGGGAGTTCTCTCCTACGAGCAGTACTTC. This gives the protein CASTDRGVLSYEQYF.

The chain employs TRBV12-3 or TRBV12-4 and TRBJ1-1; D perhaps matches TRBD1 (6 bases). CDR3 length equals 15 residues. V was cut by 3 bases and J by 0 bases, with 11 bases left in between. CDR3 sequence reads: CASSFQTGLNTEAFF. The CDR3 DNA reads TGTGCCAGCAGTTTCCAGACAGGCCTGAACACTGAAGCTTTCTTT.

Many counts were recorded for this clonotype. One junction end does not reproduce the germline sequence, and a read error may be involved. V gene TRBV6-1 combines with J gene TRBJ1-2, with 11 bases matching TRBD1. The CDR3 covers 13 residues. In germline, CDR1 is MNHNS, CDR2 SASEGT. The CDR3 nucleotides are TGTGCCAGCACAGCGGTGGACAGGGGGCCGGTGCACTTC. It translates to CASTAVDRGPVHF.

This clonotype was seen more than once but under ten times. V gene TRBV5-5 combines with J gene TRBJ2-7; D is possibly TRBD2 (6 bases). Trimming pared 1 base from V and 0 bases from J, leaving 20 bases between. This CDR3 spans 18 amino acids. Germline V lookup: CDR1 SGHKS, CDR2 YYEKEE (reference sequence). The DNA for the CDR3 is TGTGCCAGCAGCTTGACCGATTGGAGGGGCCTGAGCTCCTACGAGCAGTACTTC. Protein: CASSLTDWRGLSSYEQYF.

There are many counts of this clonotype. The chain has TRBV12-3 or TRBV12-4 and TRBJ1-5; D might be TRBD1 (6 bases). The V gene lost 6 bases and the J gene lost 3 bases, with 12 bases spanning the gap. CDR3 length equals 14 residues. The CDR3 loop is CASREQGNNQPQHF. Written as DNA, the CDR3 is TGTGCCAGCAGGGAACAGGGAAACAATCAGCCCCAGCATTTT.

This sequence joins TRBV20-1 and TRBJ2-7, with D perhaps matching TRBD1 (6 bases). The CDR3 has 12 amino acids. Per the germline V gene, CDR1 is DFQATT and CDR2 is SNEGSKA (reference sequence). V was shortened by 2 bases and J by 2 bases, with 7 bases between the two germline ends. This chain's CDR3 is CSARRDTYEQYF. In DNA form, the CDR3 reads TGCAGTGCTAGAAGGGACACCTACGAGCAGTACTTC.

The table lists this clonotype with many counts. The chain joins TRBV4-1 to TRBJ1-2, with 9 positions matching TRBD1. The CDR3 covers 15 residues. Germline values: CDR1 MGHRA, CDR2 YSYEKL. Germline trimming cut 3 bases from V and 5 bases from J; bases unmatched to any gene: 7. The CDR3 protein is CASSHGDREGYGYTF. The DNA of the CDR3 is TGCGCCAGCAGCCATGGGGACAGGGAGGGGTATGGCTACACCTTC.

The J gene is TRBJ1-1, the V gene TRBV12-3 or TRBV12-4; tentatively, D is TRBD1 (5 bases). This CDR3 comprises 15 residues. V gave up 6 bases and J gave up 5 bases, with 19 bases separating them. CDR3 DNA: TGTGCCAGCAGCACCAGTTTGTGGGGGGAGACTGAAGCTTTCTTT. Its translation is CASSTSLWGETEAFF.

V and J are TRBV12-3 or TRBV12-4 and TRBJ2-2; D remains unclear. This CDR3 spans 15 amino acids. Trimming took off 5 bases at V and 3 bases at J, with 13 bases between the two ends. The CDR3 DNA sequence: TGTGCCAGCAGTCGCCGGGCTACTGACACCGGGGAGCTGTTTTTT. Its translation is CASSRRATDTGELFF.

The V and J genes are TRBV28 and TRBJ2-7, with 13 bases lining up with TRBD2. This CDR3 has 14 amino acids. The germline V gene has CDR1 MDHEN and CDR2 SYDVKM. Losses at the gene ends were 6 bases for V and 3 bases for J; bases not matched to a gene: 2. The chain's CDR3 is CASRGLAGVYEQYF. CDR3 coding DNA: TGTGCCAGCAGAGGACTAGCGGGAGTCTACGAGCAGTACTTC.

In DNA, the CDR3 is TGTGCCAGCAGGCCTAGCGGGGAGGAGACCCAGTACTTC. Protein: CASRPSGEETQYF. The chain joins TRBV7-9 to TRBJ2-5; 9 bases match TRBD2. From germline, CDR1 is SEHNR and CDR2 FQNEAQ (reference sequence). V was pared by 6 bases and J by 5 bases, with 4 bases of the junction left unmatched. CDR3 length: 13 residues.

The rearrangement links TRBV7-9 to TRBJ2-1, with D possibly TRBD2 on 7 matching bases. There are 16 residues in the CDR3. Germline V gene lookup returns CDR1 SEHNR and CDR2 FQNEAQ (reference sequence). V lost 0 bases and J 2 bases, leaving 11 bases between the germline ends. CDR3 loop: CASSLAIGGPYNEQFF. As DNA, the CDR3 is TGTGCCAGCAGCTTAGCTATCGGGGGGCCCTACAATGAGCAGTTCTTC.

The chain couples TRBV12-3 or TRBV12-4 to TRBJ2-3; 9 positions match TRBD1. V trimming: 5 bases; J trimming: 2 bases; junction bases outside the gene matches: 8. The CDR3 consists of 16 residues. The CDR3 DNA reads as TGTGCCAGCAGTACAACAGGGGGCGCTTTCACAGATACGCAGTATTTT. Protein: CASSTTGGAFTDTQYF.

This chain uses TRBV11-3 with TRBJ2-2, with D hard to call. This CDR3 has 16 amino acids. Trimming shortened V by 2 bases and J by 1 base, and 11 bases separated the two germline ends. Germline CDR1 is SGHNT and CDR2 is YENEEA. In nucleotides, the CDR3 is TGTGCCAGCAGCTTATGGTTTGCCAGGAACACCGGGGAGCTGTTTTTT. Translation gives CASSLWFARNTGELFF.

This clonotype was observed once. The J gene is TRBJ2-1, the V gene TRBV7-2, with D possibly matching TRBD2 (6 bases). CDR1 and CDR2 from the germline V gene are SGHTA and FQGNSA. The V end was cut by 5 bases, the J end by 9 bases, with 20 bases between. The CDR3 has 15 amino acids. The chain's CDR3 is CASSPGSVRPGEQFF. The CDR3 DNA follows: TGTGCCAGCAGCCCCGGGAGCGTGCGGCCAGGTGAGCAGTTCTTC.

This chain uses TRBV10-3 with TRBJ1-1; 7 nucleotides agree with TRBD1. This CDR3 comprises 13 residues. Losses at the gene ends were 5 bases for V and 4 bases for J; bases not matched to a gene: 4. Germline values: CDR1 ENHRY, CDR2 SYGVKD. This CDR3 is CAISYRGGTEAFF. The CDR3 DNA follows: TGTGCCATCAGTTACAGGGGCGGCACTGAAGCTTTCTTT.